The subject of this entry is one TCR beta chain. CDR3 size: 11 residues. V gave up 9 bases and J gave up 2 bases, with 7 bases separating them. The germline V gene encodes CDR1 KGHDR and CDR2 SFDVKD. Original processing notes: Amplification of reference gene primers was used by the study to estimate nucleated cell counts. The method was immunoSEQ multiplex PCR; TCRdb's version includes in-frame clones alone and lacks a portion of them. V, J and clone size are those of that table, while D and trimming were read from the DNA. The sample lists over 200,000 clones, around 92% occurring once. This record comes from a study of blood T cell repertoires in COVID-19. Study summary: Acute and convalescent COVID-19 specimens originated in the United States, Italy and Spain.

The clonotype was recovered from a person under 35 with COVID-19, enrolled during active disease. The sample taken for sequencing was peripheral blood. V and J are TRBV24-1 and TRBJ2-7, with D perhaps TRBD1 (6 bases). In DNA form, the CDR3 reads TGTGCCACCGGGGACACCTACGAGCAGTACTTC. Translating gives CATGDTYEQYF.